This is a list of T cell receptor beta chains from one sample in a study of response to subunit inactivated influenza vaccine. Each CDR3 protein is one row after TCRdb ran MiXCR on the RT-PCR reads. The sample includes 630,000 or so distinct CDR3 sequences, about 15% seen only once; the top ten take 11%. The input for sequencing was PBMCs from blood, taken 12 days after vaccination. Source of these receptors: a man in his fifties or sixties who received an inactivated influenza vaccine. Each CDR3 is given with its conserved first and last residue.

j_call: TRBJ2-1; v_call: TRBV24-1; cdr3_aa: CATSDTNSYNEQFF
j_call: TRBJ2-5; v_call: TRBV7-9; cdr3_aa: CASSLSPHTETQYF
j_call: TRBJ2-1; v_call: TRBV12-3/TRBV12-4; cdr3_aa: CASSSGLGNNEQFF
j_call: TRBJ1-1; v_call: TRBV5-1; cdr3_aa: CAARTTPGGTEAFF
j_call: TRBJ2-1; v_call: TRBV2; cdr3_aa: CASSGGHLNEQFF
j_call: TRBJ2-1; v_call: TRBV11-2; cdr3_aa: CASSLGGGGRYEQFF
j_call: TRBJ2-2; v_call: TRBV28; cdr3_aa: CASSQSSGTGAGELFF
j_call: TRBJ2-6; v_call: TRBV18; cdr3_aa: CASSPVQAGANVLTF
j_call: TRBJ2-7; v_call: TRBV6-5; cdr3_aa: CASSYHDAGRPYEQYF
j_call: TRBJ2-1; v_call: TRBV5-1; cdr3_aa: CASSSGTDSYNEQFF
j_call: TRBJ2-2; v_call: TRBV5-1; cdr3_aa: CASSLRGEANTGELFF
j_call: TRBJ1-6; v_call: TRBV3-1; cdr3_aa: CASSLALNSPLHF
j_call: TRBJ2-2; v_call: TRBV5-5; cdr3_aa: CASSSRGGRNTGELFF
j_call: TRBJ2-6; v_call: TRBV14; cdr3_aa: CASSQGGGSGANVLTF
j_call: TRBJ2-1; v_call: TRBV9; cdr3_aa: CASSLILGTHQFF
j_call: TRBJ1-4; v_call: TRBV4-1; cdr3_aa: CASSQDRSYREKLFF
j_call: TRBJ2-7; v_call: TRBV11-2; cdr3_aa: CASTLTGGYGSYEQYF
j_call: TRBJ1-1; v_call: TRBV10-3; cdr3_aa: CAISENTVNTEAFF
j_call: TRBJ1-5; v_call: TRBV20-1; cdr3_aa: CSARAGNSNQPQHF
j_call: TRBJ2-3; v_call: TRBV6-2/TRBV6-3; cdr3_aa: CASSSLWAGEADTQYF
j_call: TRBJ2-1; v_call: TRBV15; cdr3_aa: CATSRDSGSNEQFF
j_call: TRBJ2-3; v_call: TRBV28; cdr3_aa: CASSLLIAAPTDTQYF
j_call: TRBJ2-1; v_call: TRBV12-3/TRBV12-4; cdr3_aa: CASSRWLGEQFF
j_call: TRBJ2-3; v_call: TRBV4-3; cdr3_aa: CASSHLGGDTTDTQYF